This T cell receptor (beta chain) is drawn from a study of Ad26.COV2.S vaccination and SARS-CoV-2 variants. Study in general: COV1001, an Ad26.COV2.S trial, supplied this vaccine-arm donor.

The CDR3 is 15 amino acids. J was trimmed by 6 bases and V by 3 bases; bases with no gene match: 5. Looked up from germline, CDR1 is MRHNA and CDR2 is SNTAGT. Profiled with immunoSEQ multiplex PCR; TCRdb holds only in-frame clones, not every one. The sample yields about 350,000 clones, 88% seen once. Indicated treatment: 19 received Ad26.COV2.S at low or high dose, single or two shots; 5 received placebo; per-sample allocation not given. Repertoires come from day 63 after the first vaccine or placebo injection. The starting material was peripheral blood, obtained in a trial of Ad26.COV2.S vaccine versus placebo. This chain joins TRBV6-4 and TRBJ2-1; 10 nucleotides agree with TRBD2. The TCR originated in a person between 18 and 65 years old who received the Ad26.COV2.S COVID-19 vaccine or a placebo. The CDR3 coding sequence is TGTGCCAGCAGTGAGGCACGACTAGCGGGCAATGAGCAGTTCTTC. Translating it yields CASSEARLAGNEQFF.